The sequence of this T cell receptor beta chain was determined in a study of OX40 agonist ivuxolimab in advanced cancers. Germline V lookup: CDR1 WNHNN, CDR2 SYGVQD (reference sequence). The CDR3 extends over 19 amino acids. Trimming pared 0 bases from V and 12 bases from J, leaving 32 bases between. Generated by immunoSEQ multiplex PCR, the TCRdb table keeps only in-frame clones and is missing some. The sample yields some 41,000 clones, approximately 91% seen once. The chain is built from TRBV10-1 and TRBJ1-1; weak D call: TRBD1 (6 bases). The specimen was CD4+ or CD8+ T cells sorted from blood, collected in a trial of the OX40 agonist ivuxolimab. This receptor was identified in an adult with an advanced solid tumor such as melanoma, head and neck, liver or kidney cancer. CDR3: CASSESGGIGGAILENPFF. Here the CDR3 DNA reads TGCGCCAGCAGTGAGTCTGGAGGGATCGGGGGCGCTATATTGGAAAACCCTTTCTTT.